The clone carrying this T cell receptor (beta chain) was seen a few times. Its matching antigen is unknown. The data derive from a study of CD8+ T cells in alopecia areata. Points from the study as a whole: Affected scalp, especially in alopecia totalis/universalis, had a higher clonality than normal scalp did. Resident alphabeta T cells of normal skin are also sequenced in scalp samples. Mouse data revealed clearer TCR sharing than patient data did, a gap possibly tied to HLA.

Cell sorting on a FACSAria was used to separate CD4+ and CD8+ T cells from the PBMCs. Reverse transcribed after extraction, RNA yielded cDNA as the sequencing template. Assay used: immunoSEQ multiplex PCR; TCRdb lists only in-frame clones, some missing. Of 140,000 or so clones in the sample, around two thirds were seen once. The sequence derives from a human donor in good health. The source material was CD8+ T cells sorted from blood.

CDR3 sequence reads: CAISVSAGGSTGELFF. CDR3 in DNA: TGTGCCATCAGTGTGTCAGCGGGAGGGTCCACCGGGGAGCTGTTTTTT. The chain joins TRBV10-3 to TRBJ2-2; TRBD2 agrees at 10 bases. Looked up from germline, CDR1 is ENHRY and CDR2 is SYGVKD. This CDR3 has 16 amino acids. Trimming at V came to 4 bases and at J to 4 bases, leaving 6 bases not matched to a gene.